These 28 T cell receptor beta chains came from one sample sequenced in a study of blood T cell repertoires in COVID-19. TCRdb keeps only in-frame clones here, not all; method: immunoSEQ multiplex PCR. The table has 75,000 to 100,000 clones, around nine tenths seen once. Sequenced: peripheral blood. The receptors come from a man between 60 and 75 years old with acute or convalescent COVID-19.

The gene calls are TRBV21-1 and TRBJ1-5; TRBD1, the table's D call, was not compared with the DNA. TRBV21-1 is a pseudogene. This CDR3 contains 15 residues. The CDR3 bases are TGTGCCAGCAGCAAGGGGACAGATTACAAACGGCCCCAGCATTTT. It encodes CASSKGTDYKRPQHF.

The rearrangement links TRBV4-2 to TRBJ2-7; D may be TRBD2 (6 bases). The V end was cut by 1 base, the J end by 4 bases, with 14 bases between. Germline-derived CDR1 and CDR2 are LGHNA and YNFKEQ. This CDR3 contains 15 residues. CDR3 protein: CASSQGTAGTYEQYF. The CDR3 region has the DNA TGTGCCAGCAGCCAAGGGACGGCAGGGACTTACGAGCAGTACTTC.

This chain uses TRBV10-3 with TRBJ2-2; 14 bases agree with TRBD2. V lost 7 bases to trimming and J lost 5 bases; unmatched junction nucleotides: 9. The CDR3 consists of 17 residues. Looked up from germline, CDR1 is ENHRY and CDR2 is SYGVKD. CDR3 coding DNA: TGTGCCATCAACGCCTTGACTAGCGGGGGGGCTACCGGGGAGCTGTTTTTT. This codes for CAINALTSGGATGELFF.

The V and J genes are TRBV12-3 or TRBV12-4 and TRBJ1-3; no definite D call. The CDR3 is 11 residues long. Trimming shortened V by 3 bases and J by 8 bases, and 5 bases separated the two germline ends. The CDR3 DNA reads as TGTGCCAGCAGTTTTTCTGACACCATATATTTT. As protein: CASSFSDTIYF.

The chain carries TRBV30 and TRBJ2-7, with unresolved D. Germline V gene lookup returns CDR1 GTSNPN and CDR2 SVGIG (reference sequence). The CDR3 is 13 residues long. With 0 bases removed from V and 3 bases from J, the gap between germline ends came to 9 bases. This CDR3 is CAWSVHTNYEQYF. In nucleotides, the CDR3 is TGTGCCTGGAGTGTACACACTAACTACGAGCAGTACTTC.

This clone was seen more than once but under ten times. The CDR3 sequence is CASRRKTGGYGYTF. The DNA of the CDR3 is TGTGCCAGCAGGCGGAAGACAGGGGGGTATGGCTACACCTTC. The chain recombines TRBV6-5 with TRBJ1-2, with 9 bases identical to TRBD1. CDR3 length equals 14 residues. With V trimmed by 6 bases and J by 5 bases, 7 bases remained unmatched. Germline assignment: CDR1 MNHEY and CDR2 SVGAGI.

The CDR3 DNA reads as TGTGCCAGCAGTACCCGACAGGGGGCCGGCACTGAAGCTTTCTTT. As protein: CASSTRQGAGTEAFF. This rearrangement joins TRBV27 to TRBJ1-1, with TRBD1 matching 10 bases. Germline CDR1 and CDR2: MNHEY and SMNVEV (reference sequence). The CDR3 is 15 residues long. V lost 5 bases, J lost 4 bases, and 7 bases stayed unmatched.

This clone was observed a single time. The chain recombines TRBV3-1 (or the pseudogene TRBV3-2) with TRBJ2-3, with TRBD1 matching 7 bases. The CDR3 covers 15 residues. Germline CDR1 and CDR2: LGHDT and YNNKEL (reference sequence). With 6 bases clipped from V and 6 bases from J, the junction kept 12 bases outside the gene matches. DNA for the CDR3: TGTGCCAGCAGTCCTTGGGACAGTATCTCGGATACGCAGTATTTT. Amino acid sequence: CASSPWDSISDTQYF.

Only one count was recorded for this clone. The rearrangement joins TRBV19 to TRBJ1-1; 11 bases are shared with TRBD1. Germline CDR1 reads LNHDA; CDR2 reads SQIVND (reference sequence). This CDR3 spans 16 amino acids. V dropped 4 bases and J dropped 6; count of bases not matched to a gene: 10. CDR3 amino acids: CASSRIGTGGLSEAFF. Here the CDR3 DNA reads TGTGCCAGTAGTAGAATAGGGACAGGGGGATTATCTGAAGCTTTCTTT.

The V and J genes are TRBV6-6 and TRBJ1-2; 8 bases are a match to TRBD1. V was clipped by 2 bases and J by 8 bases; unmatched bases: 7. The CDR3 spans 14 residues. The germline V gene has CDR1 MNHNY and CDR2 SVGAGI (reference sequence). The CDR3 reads CASSYLGQGQGYTF. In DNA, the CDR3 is TGTGCCAGCAGTTACCTTGGACAGGGACAGGGCTACACCTTC.

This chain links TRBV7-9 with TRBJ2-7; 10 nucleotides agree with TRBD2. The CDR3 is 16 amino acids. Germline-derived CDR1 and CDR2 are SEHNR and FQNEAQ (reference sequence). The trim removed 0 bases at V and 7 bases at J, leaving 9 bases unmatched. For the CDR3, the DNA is TGTGCCAGCAGCTTAGCCGCGGGCAGCGGGGGGGAGGAGCAGTACTTC. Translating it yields CASSLAAGSGGEEQYF.

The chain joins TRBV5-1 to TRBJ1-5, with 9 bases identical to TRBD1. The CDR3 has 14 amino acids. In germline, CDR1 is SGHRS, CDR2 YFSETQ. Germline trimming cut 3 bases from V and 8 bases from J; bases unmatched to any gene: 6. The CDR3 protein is CASSSGQGLEPQHF. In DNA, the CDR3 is TGCGCCAGCAGCTCCGGACAGGGGCTCGAGCCCCAGCATTTT.

The chain's CDR3 is CAISTNNEQFF. As DNA, the CDR3 is TGTGCCATCAGTACAAATAATGAGCAGTTCTTC. This chain links TRBV10-3 with TRBJ2-1; D remains ambiguous. This CDR3 spans 11 amino acids. The V gene's germline CDR1 is ENHRY and CDR2 SYGVKD. The ends were cut back, 5 bases at V and 7 bases at J, with 6 bases in the middle.

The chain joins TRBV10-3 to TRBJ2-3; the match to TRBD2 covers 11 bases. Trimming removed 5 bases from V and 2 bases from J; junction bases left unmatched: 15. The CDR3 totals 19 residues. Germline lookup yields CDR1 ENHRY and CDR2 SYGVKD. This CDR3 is CAISKTTSGEARPTDTQYF. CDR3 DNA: TGTGCCATCAGTAAGACGACTAGCGGGGAAGCAAGACCCACAGATACGCAGTATTTT.

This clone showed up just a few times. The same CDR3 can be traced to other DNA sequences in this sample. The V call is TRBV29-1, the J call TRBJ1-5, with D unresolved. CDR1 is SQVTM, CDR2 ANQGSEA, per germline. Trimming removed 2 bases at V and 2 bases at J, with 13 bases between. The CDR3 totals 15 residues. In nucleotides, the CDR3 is TGCAGCGTTGAATTGGGCTCCGGGGGCAATCAGCCCCAGCATTTT. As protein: CSVELGSGGNQPQHF.

The CDR3, as DNA: TGTGCCAGCAGCCGACAGGGGGTAGGCTATGGCTACACCTTC. This gives the protein CASSRQGVGYGYTF. V usage is TRBV5-6 and J usage is TRBJ1-2; TRBD1 matches at 9 bases. Germline V gives CDR1 SGHDT, CDR2 YYEEEE. The CDR3 has 14 amino acids. V lost 4 bases, J lost 4 bases, and 5 bases stayed unmatched.

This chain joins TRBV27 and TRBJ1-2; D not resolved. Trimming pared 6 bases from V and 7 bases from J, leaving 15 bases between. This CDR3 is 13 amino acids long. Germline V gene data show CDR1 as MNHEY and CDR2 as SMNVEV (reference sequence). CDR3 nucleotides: TGTGCCAGCAGCCTAGCGGAGTACGGTGGCTACACCTTC. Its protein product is CASSLAEYGGYTF.

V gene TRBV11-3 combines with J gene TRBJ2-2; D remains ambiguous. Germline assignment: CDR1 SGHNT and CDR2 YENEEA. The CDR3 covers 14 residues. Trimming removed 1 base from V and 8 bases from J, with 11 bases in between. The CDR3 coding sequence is TGTGCCAGCAGCTTAGGCCCGGTCGGGGGGGAGCTGTTTTTT. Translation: CASSLGPVGGELFF.

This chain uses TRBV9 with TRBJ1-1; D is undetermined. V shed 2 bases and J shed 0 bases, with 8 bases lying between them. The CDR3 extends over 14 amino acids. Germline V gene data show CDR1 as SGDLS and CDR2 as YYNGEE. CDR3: CASSVQTMNTEAFF. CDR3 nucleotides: TGTGCCAGCAGCGTGCAGACTATGAACACTGAAGCTTTCTTT.

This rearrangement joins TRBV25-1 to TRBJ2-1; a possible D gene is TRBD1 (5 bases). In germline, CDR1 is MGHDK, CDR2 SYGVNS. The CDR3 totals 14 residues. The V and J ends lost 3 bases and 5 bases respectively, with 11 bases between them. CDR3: CASSDGMGHNEQFF. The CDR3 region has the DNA TGTGCCAGCAGTGACGGAATGGGGCACAATGAGCAGTTCTTC.

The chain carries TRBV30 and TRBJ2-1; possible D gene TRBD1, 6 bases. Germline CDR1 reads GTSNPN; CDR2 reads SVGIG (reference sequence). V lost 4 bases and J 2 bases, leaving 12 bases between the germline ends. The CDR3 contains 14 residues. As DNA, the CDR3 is TGTGCCTGGACCACAGGGTTGACCTACAATGAGCAGTTCTTC. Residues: CAWTTGLTYNEQFF.

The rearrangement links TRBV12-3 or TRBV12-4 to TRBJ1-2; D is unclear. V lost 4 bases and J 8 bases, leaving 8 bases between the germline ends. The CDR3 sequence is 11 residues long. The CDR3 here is CASSYSGGYTF. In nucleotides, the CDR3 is TGTGCCAGCAGTTACTCAGGAGGCTACACCTTC.

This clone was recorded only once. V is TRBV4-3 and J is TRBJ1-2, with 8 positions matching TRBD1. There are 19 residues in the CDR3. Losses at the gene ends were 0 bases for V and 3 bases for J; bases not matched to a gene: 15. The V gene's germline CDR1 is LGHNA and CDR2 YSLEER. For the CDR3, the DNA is TGCGCCAGCAGCCAAGAAAGAGGACAGGGTATCTTGTTTTACTATGGCTACACCTTC. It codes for CASSQERGQGILFYYGYTF.

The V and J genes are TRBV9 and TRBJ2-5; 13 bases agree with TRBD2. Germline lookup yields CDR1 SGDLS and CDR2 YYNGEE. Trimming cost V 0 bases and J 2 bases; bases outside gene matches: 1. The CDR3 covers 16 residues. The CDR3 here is CASSVGLAGGQETQYF. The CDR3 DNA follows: TGTGCCAGCAGCGTAGGACTAGCGGGGGGTCAAGAGACCCAGTACTTC.

The CDR3, as DNA: TGTGCCAGTAGTATAGATGGGACAGCGGGTACCGGGGAGCTGTTTTTT. Its protein product is CASSIDGTAGTGELFF. The rearrangement joins TRBV19 to TRBJ2-2; perhaps TRBD1 as D (7 bases). CDR3 size: 16 residues. V lost 0 bases and J lost 5, with 13 bases in between. Germline CDR1 is LNHDA and CDR2 is SQIVND (reference sequence).

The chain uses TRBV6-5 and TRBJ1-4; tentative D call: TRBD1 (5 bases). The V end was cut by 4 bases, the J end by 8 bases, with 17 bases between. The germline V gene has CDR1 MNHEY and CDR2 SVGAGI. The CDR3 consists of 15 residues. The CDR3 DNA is TGTGCCAGCAGTTCCCGTCGGGGCGCGGGGGAAAAACTGTTTTTT. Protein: CASSSRRGAGEKLFF.

As DNA, the CDR3 is TGCGCCAGCAGTGAGTCGAGACAGGGCGGCTATGGCTACACCTTC. This codes for CASSESRQGGYGYTF. The chain combines TRBV10-2 with TRBJ1-2; 7 bases match TRBD1. CDR3 size: 15 residues. From germline, CDR1 is WSHSY and CDR2 SAAADI. The junction had 5 bases not matched to a gene; V was cut back by 0 bases and J by 4 bases.

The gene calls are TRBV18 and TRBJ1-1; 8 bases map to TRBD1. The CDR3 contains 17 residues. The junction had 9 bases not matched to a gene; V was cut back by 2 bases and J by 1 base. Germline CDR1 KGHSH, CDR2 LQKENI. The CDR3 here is CASSPRRATGGNTEAFF. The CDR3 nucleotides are TGTGCCAGCTCACCAAGACGCGCTACAGGGGGGAACACTGAAGCTTTCTTT.